Below, one T cell receptor beta chain is given with its context. This sample stems from a study of T cells after yellow fever vaccination. The junction had 7 bases not matched to a gene; V was cut back by 5 bases and J by 1 base. CDR3 length equals 15 residues. MiXCR, applied by TCRdb to the 5' RACE reads, yields one record per CDR3 protein. The table lists 300,000 to 450,000 distinct CDR3 sequences, around 8.1% of them singletons. The chain carries TRBV12-3 or TRBV12-4 and TRBJ1-1; 7 bases fit TRBD1. The source of this sequence is a man aged 18 to 30 who received the YFV17D yellow fever vaccine. Specimen: PBMCs, collected around 45 days after the first yellow fever vaccination. CDR3 amino acids: CASSPFNRGNTEAFF. CDR3 nucleotides: TGTGCCAGCAGTCCTTTTAACAGGGGGAACACTGAAGCTTTCTTT.